This T cell receptor beta chain was identified in a study of T cells expressing NK-cell markers. Study background: Researchers got TCR beta repertoires out of sorted CD3+CD56+NKG2C+, CD3+CD56+NKG2C- and CD3+CD56-NKG2C+ T cells. One of eight sequenced donors was HCMV-seronegative; the other seven were seropositive.

The authors made TCR beta cDNA libraries by 5'RACE template switching. This switching added a universal primer site and UMIs. TCRdb re-called the 5' RACE reads and catalogs CDR3 proteins one per entry, DNA excluded. The repertoire shows over 150,000 distinct CDR3 sequences; the top ten hold around 21%. In germline, CDR1 is MNHEY, CDR2 SVGAGI. The CDR3 contains 14 residues. This TCR was sampled from a man aged 18-69 years in good health. The J gene is TRBJ2-7, the V gene TRBV6-5. Sequencing was carried out using blood T cells: a sorted CD56 or NKG2C T cell subset, CD4+ or CD8+ T cells, or bulk PBMC T cells (not recorded which). This CDR3 is CASSVLAASYEQYF.